These T cell receptor beta chains were read from a single sample in a study of blood T cell repertoires in COVID-19. The assay was immunoSEQ multiplex PCR, and TCRdb's table has in-frame clones only and misses some. The top ten hold about 1.7% of the sample, which has fewer than 350,000 clones, 90% seen once. Sequenced sample: PBMCs or T cells enriched from blood (not recorded which). The source of these receptors is a woman between 18 and 29 years old with acute COVID-19. The CDR3 runs from the conserved cysteine through the conserved F or W. The D gene is left open where the match is weak. Clone size is shown for a subset of rows, as once, few, many or a class of expanded clone.

D	V	J	size	CDR3	DNA
.	TRBV12-3/TRBV12-4	TRBJ1-2	few	CASSPRGSGYTF	TGTGCCAGCAGTCCCAGGGGTTCGGGCTACACCTTC
TRBD1	TRBV7-2	TRBJ1-1	once	CASSFLNRGGAFF	TGTGCCAGCAGCTTCCTTAACAGGGGGGGGGCTTTCTTT
TRBD1	TRBV5-1	TRBJ1-6	.	CASSLTGGNSPLHF	TGCGCCAGCAGCTTGACAGGGGGCAATTCACCCCTCCACTTT
.	TRBV29-1	TRBJ1-3	.	CSVEGDSGNTIYF	TGCAGCGTTGAGGGAGACTCTGGAAACACCATATATTTT
TRBD1	TRBV4-2	TRBJ1-1	few	CASSQRTGVNTEAFF	TGTGCCAGCAGCCAGCGGACAGGGGTGAACACTGAAGCTTTCTTT
.	TRBV5-1	TRBJ1-4	.	CASRVGGEKLFF	TGCGCCAGCAGGGTCGGAGGAGAAAAACTGTTTTTT
TRBD1	TRBV18	TRBJ1-1	.	CASSPQTGEGKAFF	TGTGCCAGCTCACCCCAGACAGGGGAGGGGAAAGCTTTCTTT
.	TRBV6-1	TRBJ2-3	.	CASSGTAGGADTQYF	TGTGCCAGCAGTGGGACCGCCGGAGGGGCAGATACGCAGTATTTT
TRBD1	TRBV27	TRBJ2-7	.	CASSADRGKYEQYF	TGTGCCAGCAGCGCCGACAGGGGGAAGTACGAGCAGTACTTC
TRBD1	TRBV27	TRBJ1-4	.	CASSVGRGSFEKLFF	TGTGCCAGCAGTGTCGGCAGGGGGAGTTTTGAAAAACTGTTTTTT
TRBD1	TRBV27	TRBJ1-2	.	CATAGLRDSRFYGYTF	TGTGCCACGGCGGGTCTCCGGGACAGCAGATTCTATGGCTACACCTTC
.	TRBV3-1/TRBV3-2	TRBJ1-4	.	CASSLRTAGGEKLFF	TGTGCCAGCAGCCTGCGGACGGCGGGTGGTGAAAAACTGTTTTTT
.	TRBV4-2	TRBJ1-2	.	CASSQDWQDGYTF	TGTGCCAGCAGCCAAGATTGGCAGGATGGCTACACCTTC
TRBD2	TRBV7-2	TRBJ2-1	.	CASSLLAGGPNEQFF	TGTGCCAGCAGCCTACTAGCGGGAGGGCCTAATGAGCAGTTCTTC
TRBD1	TRBV6-2/TRBV6-3	TRBJ1-1	.	CASSYPLPWTGIMNTEAFF	TGTGCCAGCAGTTATCCCCTGCCTTGGACAGGGATCATGAACACTGAAGCTTTCTTT
.	TRBV30	TRBJ1-3	.	CAWTAGAGNTIYF	TGTGCCTGGACCGCGGGGGCTGGAAACACCATATATTTT
.	TRBV7-2	TRBJ1-1	.	CASSLLFDTEAFF	TGTGCCAGCAGCCTTCTGTTCGACACTGAAGCTTTCTTT
TRBD1	TRBV30	TRBJ1-2	.	CASETGGEDGYTF	TGTGCCTCGGAAACAGGGGGGGAGGATGGCTACACCTTC